This TCR beta chain came from a study of T-cell memory formation after mild COVID-19. Study-wide context: Largely, TCR clusters stayed within a single donor.

Regarding the study as a whole: Whereas later expanders leaned CD4+, clones contracting day 15 to 85 showed a balanced CD4/CD8 makeup. Unconfirmed was the SARS-CoV-2 specificity of second-wave clones that peaked on day 37.

The sample holds a few counts of this clonotype. The antigen remains unidentified. This CDR3 has 16 residues. CDR1 and CDR2 from the germline V gene are SEHNR and FQNEAQ (reference sequence). The V gene end was trimmed by 4 bases and the J gene end by 8 bases; junction bases not matched to a gene: 7. Amplification by 5'RACE using constant-segment primers produced TCR alpha and TCR beta cDNA libraries that carried sample barcodes and UMIs. TCRdb re-analysed the 5' RACE reads in MiXCR, keeping a single row per CDR3 protein. The sample consists of roughly 580,000 distinct CDR3 sequences, 18% of them appearing once.

The receptor comes from an adult woman who had mild COVID-19 (a few samples of this study predate the infection). Cell type and time point are not known. Sample: PBMCs or a T cell subset sorted from them (not recorded which). The chain employs TRBV7-9 and TRBJ2-1, with TRBD2 matching over 14 bases. CDR3 coding DNA: TGTGCCAGCAGCTCTGGGACTAGCGGGAGACCCGATGAGCAGTTCTTC. Its protein product is CASSSGTSGRPDEQFF.